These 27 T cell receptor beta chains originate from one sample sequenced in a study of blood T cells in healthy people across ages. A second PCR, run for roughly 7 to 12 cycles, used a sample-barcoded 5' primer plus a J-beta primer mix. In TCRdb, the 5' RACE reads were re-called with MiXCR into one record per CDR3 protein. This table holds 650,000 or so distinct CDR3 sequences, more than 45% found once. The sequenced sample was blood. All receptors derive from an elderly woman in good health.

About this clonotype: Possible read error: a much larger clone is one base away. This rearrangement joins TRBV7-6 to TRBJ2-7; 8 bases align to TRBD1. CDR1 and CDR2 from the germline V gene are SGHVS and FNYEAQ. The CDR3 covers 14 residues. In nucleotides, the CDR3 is TGTGCCAGCAGCTTTGTCCCGGGACAGGACGAGCAGTGCTTC. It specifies CASSFVPGQDEQCF.

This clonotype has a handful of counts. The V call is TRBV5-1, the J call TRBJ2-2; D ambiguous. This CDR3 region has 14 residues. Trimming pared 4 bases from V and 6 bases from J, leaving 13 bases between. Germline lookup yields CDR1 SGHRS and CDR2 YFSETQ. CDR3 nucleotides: TGCGCCAGCAGCATCGACAAGAGCGCCGGGGAGCTGTTTTTT. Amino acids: CASSIDKSAGELFF.

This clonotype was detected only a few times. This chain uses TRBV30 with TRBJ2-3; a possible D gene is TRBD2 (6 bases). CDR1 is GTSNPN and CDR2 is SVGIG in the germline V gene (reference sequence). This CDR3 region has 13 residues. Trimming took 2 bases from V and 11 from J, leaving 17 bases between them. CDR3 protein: CAWSLGTLQGQYF. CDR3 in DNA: TGTGCCTGGAGTCTGGGGACTCTTCAAGGGCAGTATTTT.

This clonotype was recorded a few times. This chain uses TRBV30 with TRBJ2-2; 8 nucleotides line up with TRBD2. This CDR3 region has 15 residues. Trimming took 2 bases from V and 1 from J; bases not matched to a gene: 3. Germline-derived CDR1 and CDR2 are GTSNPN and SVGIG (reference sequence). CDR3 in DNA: TGTGCCTGGAGTTTGACTAGCGAGAACACCGGGGAGCTGTTTTTT. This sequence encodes CAWSLTSENTGELFF.

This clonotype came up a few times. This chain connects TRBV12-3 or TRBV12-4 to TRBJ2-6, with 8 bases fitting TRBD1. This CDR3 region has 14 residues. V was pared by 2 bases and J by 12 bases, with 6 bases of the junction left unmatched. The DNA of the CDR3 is TGTGCCAGCAGTTTAACCGGGACAGGATTCGTCCTGACTTTC. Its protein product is CASSLTGTGFVLTF.

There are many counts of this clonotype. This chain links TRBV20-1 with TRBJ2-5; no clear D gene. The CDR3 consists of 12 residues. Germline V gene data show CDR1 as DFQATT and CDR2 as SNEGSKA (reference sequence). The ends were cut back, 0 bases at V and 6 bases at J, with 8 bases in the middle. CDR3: CSARDTRKTQYF. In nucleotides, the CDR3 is TGCAGTGCTAGAGATACAAGGAAGACCCAGTACTTC.

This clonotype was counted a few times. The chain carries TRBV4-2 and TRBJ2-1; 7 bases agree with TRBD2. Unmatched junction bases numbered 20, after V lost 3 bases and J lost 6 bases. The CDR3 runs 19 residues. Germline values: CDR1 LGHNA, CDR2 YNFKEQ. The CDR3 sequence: CASSHLTRGRGVTGNEQFF. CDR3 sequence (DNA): TGTGCCAGCAGCCACCTCACTCGGGGACGGGGGGTTACAGGCAATGAGCAGTTCTTC.

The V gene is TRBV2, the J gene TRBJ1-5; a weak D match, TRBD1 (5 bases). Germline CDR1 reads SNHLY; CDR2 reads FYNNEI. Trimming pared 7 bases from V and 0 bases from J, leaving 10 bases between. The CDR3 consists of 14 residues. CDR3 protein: CASMGEFSNQPQHF. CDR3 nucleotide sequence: TGTGCCAGCATGGGGGAATTTAGCAATCAGCCCCAGCATTTT. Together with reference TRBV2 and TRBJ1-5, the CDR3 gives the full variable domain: EPEVTQTPSHQVTQMGQEVILRCVPISNHLYFYWYRQILGQKVEFLVSFYNNEISEKSEIFDDQFSVERPDGSNFTLKIRSTKLEDSAMYFCASMGEFSNQPQHFGDGTRLSIL.

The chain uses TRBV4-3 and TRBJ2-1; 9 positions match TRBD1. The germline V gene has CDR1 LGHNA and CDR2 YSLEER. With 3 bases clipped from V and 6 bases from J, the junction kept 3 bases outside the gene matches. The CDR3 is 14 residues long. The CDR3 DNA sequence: TGCGCCAGCAGCCACCTGGACAGGGGCAATGAGCAGTTCTTC. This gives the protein CASSHLDRGNEQFF.

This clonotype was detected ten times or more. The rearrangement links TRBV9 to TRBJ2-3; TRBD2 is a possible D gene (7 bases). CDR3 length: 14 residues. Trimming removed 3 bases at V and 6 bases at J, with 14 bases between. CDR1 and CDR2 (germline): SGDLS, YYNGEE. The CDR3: CASSAPRGPDTQYF. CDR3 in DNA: TGTGCCAGCAGCGCCCCGCGGGGGCCCGATACGCAGTATTTT.

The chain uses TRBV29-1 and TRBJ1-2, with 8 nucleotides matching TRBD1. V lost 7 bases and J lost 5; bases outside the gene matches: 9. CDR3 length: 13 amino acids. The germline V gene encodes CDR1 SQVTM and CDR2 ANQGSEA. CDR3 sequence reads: CSAMTGELYGYTF. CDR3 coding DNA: TGCAGCGCGATGACAGGGGAGTTGTATGGCTACACCTTC. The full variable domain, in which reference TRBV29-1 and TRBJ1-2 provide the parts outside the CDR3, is SAVISQKPSRDICQRGTSLTIQCQVDSQVTMMFWYRQQPGQSLTLIATANQGSEATYESGFVIDKFPISRPNLTFSTLTVSNMSPEDSSIYLCSAMTGELYGYTFGSGTRLTVV.

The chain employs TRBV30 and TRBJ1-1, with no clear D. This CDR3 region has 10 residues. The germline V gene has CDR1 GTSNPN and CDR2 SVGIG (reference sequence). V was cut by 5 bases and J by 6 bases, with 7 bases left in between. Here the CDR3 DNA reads TGTGCCTGGGTAAACTCTGAAGCTTTCTTT. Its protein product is CAWVNSEAFF.

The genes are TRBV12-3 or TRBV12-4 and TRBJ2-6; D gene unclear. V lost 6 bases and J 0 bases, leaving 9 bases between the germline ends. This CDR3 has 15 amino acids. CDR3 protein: CASRNLGSGANVLTF. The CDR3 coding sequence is TGTGCCAGCAGAAACCTAGGCTCTGGGGCCAACGTCCTGACTTTC.

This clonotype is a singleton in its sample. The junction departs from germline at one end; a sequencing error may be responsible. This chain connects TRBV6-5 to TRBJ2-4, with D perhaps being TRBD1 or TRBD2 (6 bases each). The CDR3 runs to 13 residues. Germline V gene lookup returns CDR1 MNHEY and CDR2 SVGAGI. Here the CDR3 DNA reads TGTGCCAGCATCCCGCCCGGGGGCAGCGAGCAGTACTTT. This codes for CASIPPGGSEQYF.

The CDR3 DNA sequence: TGTGCCAGCAGCTTCGCAGGGGGGCGTGTCGCTGAAGCTTTCTTT. Its protein product is CASSFAGGRVAEAFF. The chain recombines TRBV7-2 with TRBJ1-1; TRBD1 matches at 7 bases. Germline CDR1 SGHTA, CDR2 FQGNSA. The CDR3 totals 15 residues. The V and J ends lost 3 bases and 6 bases, in that order; junction bases with no gene match: 10.

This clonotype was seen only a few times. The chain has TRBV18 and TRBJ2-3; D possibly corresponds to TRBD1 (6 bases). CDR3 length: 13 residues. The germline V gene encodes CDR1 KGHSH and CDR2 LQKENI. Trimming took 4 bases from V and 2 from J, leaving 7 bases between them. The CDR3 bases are TGTGCCAGCTCACGGGACATCACAGATACGCAGTATTTT. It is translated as CASSRDITDTQYF.

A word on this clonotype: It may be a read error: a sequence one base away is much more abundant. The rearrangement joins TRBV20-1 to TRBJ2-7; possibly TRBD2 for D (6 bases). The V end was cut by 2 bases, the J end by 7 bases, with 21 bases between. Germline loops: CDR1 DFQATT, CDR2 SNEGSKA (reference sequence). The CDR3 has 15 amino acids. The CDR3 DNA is TGCAGTGCTAGACCAGTAGCGGAGAGGGTCAATGAGCAGTACTTC. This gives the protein CSARPVAERVNEQYF.

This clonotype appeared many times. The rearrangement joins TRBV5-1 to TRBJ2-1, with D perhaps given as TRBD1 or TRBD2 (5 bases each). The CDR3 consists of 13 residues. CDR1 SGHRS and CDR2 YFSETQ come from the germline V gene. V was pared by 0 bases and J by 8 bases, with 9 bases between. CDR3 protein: CASSLVGGHEQFF. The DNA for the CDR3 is TGCGCCAGCAGCTTGGTTGGGGGTCATGAGCAGTTCTTC.

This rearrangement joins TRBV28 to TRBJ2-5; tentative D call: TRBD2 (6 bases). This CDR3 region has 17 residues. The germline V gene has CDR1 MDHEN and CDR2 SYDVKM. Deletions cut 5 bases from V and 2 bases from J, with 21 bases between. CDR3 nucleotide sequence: TGTGCCAGCAGTCCTAACCCCCCGGGACTTTTGCAAGAGACCCAGTACTTC. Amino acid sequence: CASSPNPPGLLQETQYF.

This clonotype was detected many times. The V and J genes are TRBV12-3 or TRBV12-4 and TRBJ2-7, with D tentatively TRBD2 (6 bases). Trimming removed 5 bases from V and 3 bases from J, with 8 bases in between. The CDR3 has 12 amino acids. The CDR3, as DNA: TGTGCCAGCAGTACTAGCCGCTACGAGCAGTACTTC. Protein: CASSTSRYEQYF.

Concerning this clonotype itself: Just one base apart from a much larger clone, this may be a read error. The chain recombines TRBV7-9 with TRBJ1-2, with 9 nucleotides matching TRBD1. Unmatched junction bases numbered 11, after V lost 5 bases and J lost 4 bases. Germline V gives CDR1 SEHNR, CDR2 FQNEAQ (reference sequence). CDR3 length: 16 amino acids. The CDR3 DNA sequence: TGTGCCAGCAGCCCCCCTTGGGACAGGGTGGGCTATGGCTACACCTTC. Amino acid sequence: CASSPPWDRVGYGYTF.

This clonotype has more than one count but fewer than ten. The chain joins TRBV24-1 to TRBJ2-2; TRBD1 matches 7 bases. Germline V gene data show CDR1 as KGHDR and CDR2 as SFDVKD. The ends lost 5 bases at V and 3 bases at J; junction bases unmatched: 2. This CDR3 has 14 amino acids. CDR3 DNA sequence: TGTGCCACCAGTGGACAGGGTGACACCGGGGAGCTGTTTTTT. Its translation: CATSGQGDTGELFF.

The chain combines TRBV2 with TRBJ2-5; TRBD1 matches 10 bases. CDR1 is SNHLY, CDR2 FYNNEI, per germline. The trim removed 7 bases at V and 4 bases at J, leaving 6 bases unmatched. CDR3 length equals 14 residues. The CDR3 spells CASNPTGGRETQYF. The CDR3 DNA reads TGTGCCAGCAATCCGACAGGGGGCCGAGAGACCCAGTACTTC.

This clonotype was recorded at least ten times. CDR3 protein: CASSSGQTNQPQHF. CDR3 nucleotides: TGTGCCAGCAGTTCTGGACAGACTAATCAGCCCCAGCATTTT. The chain carries TRBV6-6 and TRBJ1-5, with D possibly being TRBD1 (6 bases). Trimming shortened V by 4 bases and J by 4 bases, and 11 bases separated the two germline ends. Germline V gives CDR1 MNHNY, CDR2 SVGAGI (reference sequence). This CDR3 region has 14 residues.

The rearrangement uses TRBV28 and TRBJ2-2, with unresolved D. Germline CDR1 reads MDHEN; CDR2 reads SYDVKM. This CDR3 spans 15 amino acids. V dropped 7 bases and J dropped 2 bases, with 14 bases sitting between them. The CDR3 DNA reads TGTGCCAGCACCACCGTTAGCCTAAACACCGGGGAGCTGTTTTTT. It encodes CASTTVSLNTGELFF.

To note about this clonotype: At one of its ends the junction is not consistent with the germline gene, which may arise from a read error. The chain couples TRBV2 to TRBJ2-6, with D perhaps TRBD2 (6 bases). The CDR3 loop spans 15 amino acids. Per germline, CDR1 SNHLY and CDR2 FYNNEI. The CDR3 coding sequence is TGTGCCGGCAGGGACTCCCTCTCTGGGGCCAACGTCCTGACTTTC. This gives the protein CAGRDSLSGANVLTF.

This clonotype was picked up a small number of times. CDR3 in amino acids: CASRRDGTNYGYTF. The CDR3 nucleotides are TGCGCCAGCAGACGGGACGGAACTAACTATGGCTACACCTTC. The chain has TRBV5-1 and TRBJ1-2, with a possible D match to TRBD1 (5 bases). Trimming took 5 bases from V and 0 from J, leaving 11 bases between them. The CDR3 is made up of 14 amino acids. The germline V gene has CDR1 SGHRS and CDR2 YFSETQ.